These 28 T cell receptor beta chains were sequenced from one sample in a study of beta chain features in type 1 diabetes (dated by TCRdb to 2016 to 2018). Broad study findings and their caveats: A moderate but significant shortening of TCRB CDR3 length was observed in type 1 diabetes patients in all four CD4+ subsets.

The library was generated by the immunoSEQ multiplex PCR assay. All of the isolated RNA was reverse transcribed with the High Capacity cDNA Reverse Transcription Kit, so expressed TCRB transcripts were sequenced. The table was pulled from immuneACCESS by TCRdb, which kept in-frame rearrangements only. Such tables lose some clones; where checked, under half of the loss comes from unresolved V genes, and the rest has no known cause. The sample contains about 650,000 clones, around 11% of them found a single time. The ten largest make up 0.095% to 0.15% of the sample. These receptors' antigens are unknown. The sequencing input was naive CD4+ T cells from blood. Read against the paper, the sample's cell subset or site label means: true naive CD4+ T cells. These receptors were collected from a man younger than 40 with type 1 diabetes.

The gene calls are TRBV28 and TRBJ2-5, with 7 bases that match TRBD1. Germline CDR1 is MDHEN and CDR2 is SYDVKM. The CDR3 extends over 13 amino acids. V lost 5 bases, J lost 4 bases, and 4 bases stayed unmatched. This CDR3 is CASSRDSPETQYF. DNA of the CDR3: TGTGCCAGCAGTCGGGACAGCCCAGAGACCCAGTACTTC.

Only a few counts were recorded for this clone. This sample also contains other DNA sequences that code for the same CDR3. The J gene is TRBJ1-1, the V gene TRBV19; D ambiguous. The CDR3 contains 14 residues. Between the trimmed V and J ends, which lost 3 bases and 2 bases, there was a span of 10 bases. Germline V gene data show CDR1 as LNHDA and CDR2 as SQIVND (reference sequence). CDR3 loop: CASSIGGKNTEAFF. CDR3 sequence (DNA): TGTGCCAGTAGTATTGGAGGGAAAAACACTGAAGCTTTCTTT.

This clone was observed a few times. This sequence joins TRBV28 and TRBJ1-2; D call uncertain. V was cut by 3 bases and J by 0 bases, with 8 bases left in between. Per germline, CDR1 MDHEN and CDR2 SYDVKM. This CDR3 comprises 14 residues. The CDR3 reads CASSFIYTNYGYTF. The CDR3 DNA follows: TGTGCCAGCAGTTTCATCTACACTAACTATGGCTACACCTTC.

The V and J genes are TRBV28 and TRBJ2-7, with TRBD1 matching over 8 bases. The CDR3 spans 15 residues. The V gene end was trimmed by 8 bases and the J gene end by 1 base; junction bases not matched to a gene: 10. Germline lookup yields CDR1 MDHEN and CDR2 SYDVKM. The chain's CDR3 is CASSTPGQASYEQYF. The CDR3, as DNA: TGTGCCAGCTCTACACCGGGACAGGCTTCCTACGAGCAGTACTTC.

This clone has a handful of counts. The chain links TRBV6-1 to TRBJ2-7, with D unclear. Germline V gene sequence: CDR1 MNHNS, CDR2 SASEGT. This CDR3 has 16 amino acids. Trimming stripped 2 bases from V and 0 bases from J, with 14 bases between. CDR3 nucleotides: TGTGCCAGCAGTGAATTGGGCTCGGAACCCTCCTACGAGCAGTACTTC. As protein: CASSELGSEPSYEQYF.

The chain uses TRBV5-1 and TRBJ2-3, with D possibly being TRBD2 (6 bases). Trimming pared 0 bases from V and 0 bases from J, leaving 11 bases between. The CDR3 has 16 amino acids. CDR1 is SGHRS, CDR2 YFSETQ, per germline. The CDR3 DNA reads TGCGCCAGCAGCTTGGGAGGGAGGCATAGCACAGATACGCAGTATTTT. It is translated as CASSLGGRHSTDTQYF.

The sample holds a few counts of this clone. The chain has TRBV6-5 and TRBJ2-6; D remains unclear. CDR1 is MNHEY and CDR2 is SVGAGI in the germline V gene. V was cut by 4 bases and J by 0 bases, with 10 bases left in between. The CDR3 spans 16 residues. The CDR3 loop reads CASSSNSLSGANVLTF. CDR3 DNA: TGTGCCAGCAGTTCCAACTCCCTCTCTGGGGCCAACGTCCTGACTTTC.

This chain uses TRBV6-5 with TRBJ1-2, with D possibly matching TRBD1 (5 bases). CDR3 size: 15 residues. CDR1 and CDR2 from the germline V gene are MNHEY and SVGAGI. With 0 bases removed from V and 4 bases from J, the gap between germline ends came to 12 bases. The CDR3 region is CASSYSQGPFYGYTF. CDR3 bases: TGTGCCAGCAGTTACTCGCAGGGCCCATTCTATGGCTACACCTTC.

V is TRBV20-1 and J is TRBJ2-5; D gene unclear. Germline CDR1 DFQATT, CDR2 SNEGSKA (reference sequence). The CDR3 is 11 amino acids. V was trimmed by 4 bases and J by 5 bases, leaving 8 bases between them. CDR3 sequence (DNA): TGCAGTGCTACCGTTGGGGAGACCCAGTACTTC. Protein: CSATVGETQYF.

V usage is TRBV30 and J usage is TRBJ2-3, with 9 bases identical to TRBD2. The V and J ends lost 3 bases and 4 bases, in that order; junction bases with no gene match: 11. CDR3 size: 16 residues. Germline-derived CDR1 and CDR2 are GTSNPN and SVGIG (reference sequence). The CDR3 is CAWRVVRLAESDTQYF. The CDR3 DNA is TGTGCCTGGAGAGTAGTGAGACTAGCGGAATCAGATACGCAGTATTTT.

The chain recombines TRBV7-2 with TRBJ1-4; D not resolved. CDR1 is SGHTA and CDR2 is FQGNSA in the germline V gene. Deletions cut 3 bases from V and 5 bases from J, with 4 bases between. The CDR3 totals 12 residues. The CDR3 DNA follows: TGTGCCAGCAGCTTGGGGAATGAAAAACTGTTTTTT. Translation gives CASSLGNEKLFF.

The chain couples TRBV25-1 to TRBJ2-7; TRBD1 agrees at 10 bases. This CDR3 has 15 residues. V was clipped by 5 bases and J by 4 bases; unmatched bases: 8. Germline CDR1 MGHDK, CDR2 SYGVNS. The CDR3 sequence is CASSYTGTGAYEQYF. In nucleotides, the CDR3 is TGTGCCAGCAGTTACACCGGGACAGGGGCATACGAGCAGTACTTC.

This clone was counted a few times. The rearrangement links TRBV14 to TRBJ2-7; TRBD2 matches 7 bases. The CDR3 length is 13 residues. V was clipped by 2 bases and J by 9 bases; unmatched bases: 7. Germline V lookup: CDR1 SGHDN, CDR2 FVKESK. CDR3 loop: CASSQTRGVPQYF. In DNA, the CDR3 is TGTGCCAGCAGCCAAACCCGGGGGGTTCCGCAGTACTTC.

This clone was seen more than once but under ten times. CDR3 nucleotides: TGCGCCAGCAGCGATTACTTCGGGGAAGAGACCCAGTACTTC. Its translation: CASSDYFGEETQYF. The chain is built from TRBV5-1 and TRBJ2-5; D perhaps matches TRBD2 (5 bases). CDR1 and CDR2 from the germline V gene are SGHRS and YFSETQ. This CDR3 has 14 residues. Trimming removed 4 bases at V and 3 bases at J, with 13 bases between.

This clone showed up just a few times. The V gene is TRBV9, the J gene TRBJ2-7; D gene uncertain. The germline V gene encodes CDR1 SGDLS and CDR2 YYNGEE. This CDR3 has 14 amino acids. V was pared by 0 bases and J by 3 bases, with 10 bases between. CDR3 DNA sequence: TGTGCCAGCAGCGTAGGACTCGGGCGCTACGAGCAGTACTTC. This encodes CASSVGLGRYEQYF.

This chain uses TRBV9 with TRBJ2-3, with unresolved D. V shed 0 bases and J shed 2 bases, with 4 bases lying between them. The CDR3 covers 13 residues. The germline V gene encodes CDR1 SGDLS and CDR2 YYNGEE. This CDR3 reads CASSVVFTDTQYF. CDR3 in DNA: TGTGCCAGCAGCGTAGTTTTCACAGATACGCAGTATTTT.

With regard to this clone: This sample includes further DNA sequences coding for the same CDR3. This sequence joins TRBV7-2 and TRBJ1-4; TRBD1 agrees at 9 bases. Germline V gene sequence: CDR1 SGHTA, CDR2 FQGNSA. The CDR3 totals 14 residues. V shed 3 bases and J 4 bases; nucleotides not matched to a gene: 0. The CDR3 nucleotides are TGTGCCAGCAGCTTGGGACAGGGTAATGAAAAACTGTTTTTT. This gives the protein CASSLGQGNEKLFF.

The sample holds a few counts of this clone. This rearrangement joins TRBV18 to TRBJ2-1; 8 nucleotides line up with TRBD1. CDR3 length: 16 residues. Trimming cost V 4 bases and J 2 bases; bases outside gene matches: 7. CDR1 is KGHSH, CDR2 LQKENI, per germline. The CDR3 protein is CASSLNQGATYNEQFF. Here the CDR3 DNA reads TGTGCCAGCTCACTAAACCAGGGGGCTACCTACAATGAGCAGTTCTTC.

This clone was counted a few times. V usage is TRBV5-1 and J usage is TRBJ2-3, with D possibly TRBD1 on 6 matching bases. The V gene's germline CDR1 is SGHRS and CDR2 YFSETQ. Trimming pared 4 bases from V and 0 bases from J, leaving 15 bases between. The CDR3 sequence is 16 residues long. The CDR3 loop is CASSPTGTPSTDTQYF. The CDR3 nucleotides are TGCGCCAGCAGCCCTACCGGGACACCTAGCACAGATACGCAGTATTTT.

This clone was detected only a few times. The rearrangement joins TRBV4-3 to TRBJ2-7, with D possibly matching TRBD1 (7 bases). CDR3 length equals 15 residues. V shed 0 bases and J shed 5 bases, with 14 bases lying between them. CDR1 and CDR2 from the germline V gene are LGHNA and YSLEER. For the CDR3, the DNA is TGCGCCAGCAGCCAAGAGATGGCAGGGGGGAACGAGCAGTACTTC. Amino acid sequence: CASSQEMAGGNEQYF.

The table lists this clone with a few counts. The genes are TRBV30 and TRBJ2-4, with D unclear. V lost 2 bases and J 0 bases, leaving 11 bases between the germline ends. Looked up from germline, CDR1 is GTSNPN and CDR2 is SVGIG (reference sequence). The CDR3 length is 15 residues. The CDR3, as DNA: TGTGCCTGGAGTCCAAAAGACCTAGCCAAAAACATTCAGTACTTC. This translates into CAWSPKDLAKNIQYF.

This clone has a handful of counts. The chain couples TRBV7-9 to TRBJ1-3; weak D call: TRBD1 (6 bases). V was shortened by 5 bases and J by 0 bases, with 14 bases between the two germline ends. The CDR3 runs to 16 residues. Germline CDR1 SEHNR, CDR2 FQNEAQ (reference sequence). The CDR3 region is CASSTGTSSSGNTIYF. CDR3 DNA sequence: TGTGCCAGCAGCACCGGGACATCGAGCTCTGGAAACACCATATATTTT.

This clone was counted only a few times. V usage is TRBV5-1 and J usage is TRBJ2-3, with 14 bases that match TRBD2. V shed 4 bases, J shed 5 bases, and the junction held 6 bases outside the gene matches. This CDR3 contains 16 residues. The germline V gene encodes CDR1 SGHRS and CDR2 YFSETQ. The CDR3 sequence: CASSSGTSGGGDTQYF. Written as DNA, the CDR3 is TGCGCCAGCAGCAGCGGGACTAGCGGGGGCGGAGATACGCAGTATTTT.

This sequence joins TRBV4-3 and TRBJ1-5, with D tentatively TRBD1 (6 bases). V dropped 0 bases and J dropped 8 bases, with 20 bases sitting between them. The CDR3 is 17 residues long. Per germline, CDR1 LGHNA and CDR2 YSLEER. This chain's CDR3 is CASSQDLENRAGEPQHF. As DNA, the CDR3 is TGCGCCAGCAGCCAAGATCTAGAGAACAGGGCGGGTGAGCCCCAGCATTTT.

The chain employs TRBV11-1 and TRBJ2-1; 10 bases map to TRBD1. Trimming cost V 5 bases and J 1 base; bases outside gene matches: 2. CDR3 length: 15 residues. Germline V gene sequence: CDR1 SGHAT, CDR2 FQDESV (reference sequence). CDR3 in amino acids: CASSRDRGSYNEQFF. As DNA, the CDR3 is TGTGCCAGCAGCCGGGACAGGGGTTCCTACAATGAGCAGTTCTTC.

This clone was counted only a few times. The gene calls are TRBV7-2 and TRBJ2-1; D may be TRBD1 (5 bases). The length of the CDR3 is 15 residues. Germline V lookup: CDR1 SGHTA, CDR2 FQGNSA. V gave up 5 bases and J gave up 3 bases, with 14 bases separating them. The CDR3 reads CASSQDNPSYNEQFF. The DNA for the CDR3 is TGTGCCAGCAGCCAGGACAATCCTAGCTACAATGAGCAGTTCTTC.

This CDR3 is CASRFLTRDTEAFF. The CDR3 coding sequence is TGTGCCAGCAGGTTTCTGACTCGGGACACTGAAGCTTTCTTT. The chain is built from TRBV27 and TRBJ1-1; D is uncertain. Trimming stripped 6 bases from V and 3 bases from J, with 14 bases between. Germline V lookup: CDR1 MNHEY, CDR2 SMNVEV (reference sequence). CDR3 length equals 14 residues.

The chain has TRBV28 and TRBJ1-4; D unresolved. With 8 bases removed from V and 4 bases from J, the gap between germline ends came to 17 bases. CDR3 length: 15 amino acids. The V gene's germline CDR1 is MDHEN and CDR2 SYDVKM. This chain's CDR3 is CASAAGSNDNEKLFF. CDR3 bases: TGTGCCAGCGCCGCCGGGTCAAACGATAATGAAAAACTGTTTTTT. The full variable domain, with the rest looked up from reference TRBV28 and TRBJ1-4, is DVKVTQSSRYLVKRTGEKVFLECVQDMDHENMFWYRQDPGLGLRLIYFSYDVKMKEKGDIPEGYSVSREKKERFSLILESASTNQTSMYLCASAAGSNDNEKLFFGSGTQLSVL.